These T cell receptor beta chains were read from a single sample in a study of T-cell reconstitution after alpha-beta-depleted transplantation in children. One entry per CDR3 protein results from TCRdb running MiXCR on the PCR reads. Among approximately 88,000 distinct CDR3 sequences listed, 9.5% to 15% were seen once. The sequencing here drew on PBMCs from the stem cell graft donor, taken from the stem cell graft. Receptor source: a human donor who donated a stem cell graft to a child with inherited bone marrow failure. CDR3s include the opening cysteine and the closing phenylalanine or tryptophan. The D gene is left open where the match is weak. Clone size is shown for a subset of rows, as once, few, many or a class of expanded clone.

d_gene: .; j_gene: TRBJ1-5; abundance: few; v_gene: TRBV24-1; CDR3nt: TGTGCCACCTTTTATCCCGGGACCCGGAATCAGCCCCAGCATTTT; CDR3aa: CATFYPGTRNQPQHF
d_gene: TRBD1; j_gene: TRBJ1-6; abundance: few; v_gene: TRBV11-1; CDR3nt: TGTGCCAGCAGCGCGGGACAGGGGGCGCCGGGAAATTCACCCCTCCACTTT; CDR3aa: CASSAGQGAPGNSPLHF
d_gene: .; j_gene: TRBJ2-1; abundance: many; v_gene: TRBV5-6; CDR3nt: TGTGCCAGCAGCACCGAGACGGGATACTACAATGAGCAGTTCTTC; CDR3aa: CASSTETGYYNEQFF
d_gene: .; j_gene: TRBJ1-3; abundance: many; v_gene: TRBV7-2; CDR3nt: TGTGCCAGCAGCCTGGGGACCTCTGGAAACACCATATATTTT; CDR3aa: CASSLGTSGNTIYF
d_gene: .; j_gene: TRBJ2-6; abundance: many; v_gene: TRBV24-1; CDR3nt: TGTGCCACCAGTGGGAGCTCTGGGGCCAACGTCCTGACTTTC; CDR3aa: CATSGSSGANVLTF
d_gene: .; j_gene: TRBJ1-5; abundance: many; v_gene: TRBV5-1; CDR3nt: TGCGCCAGCAGCTCAGGGTTGGATCAGCCCCAGCATTTT; CDR3aa: CASSSGLDQPQHF
d_gene: .; j_gene: TRBJ2-1; abundance: many; v_gene: TRBV5-1; CDR3nt: TGCGCCAGCAGCTTGTCCCCACCCGAGGGTGAGCAGTTCTTC; CDR3aa: CASSLSPPEGEQFF
d_gene: .; j_gene: TRBJ1-5; abundance: many; v_gene: TRBV5-1; CDR3nt: TGCGCCAGCAGCTTGTCCGTGGATCAGCCCCAGCATTTT; CDR3aa: CASSLSVDQPQHF
d_gene: .; j_gene: TRBJ2-7; abundance: many; v_gene: TRBV5-4; CDR3nt: TGTGCCAGCAGCTCCTTCAAGTTTGACGAGCAGTACTTC; CDR3aa: CASSSFKFDEQYF
d_gene: TRBD2; j_gene: TRBJ2-1; abundance: few; v_gene: TRBV2; CDR3nt: TGTGCCGGTTCACTAGCGGACTCCTACTATGAGCAGTTCTTC; CDR3aa: CAGSLADSYYEQFF
d_gene: .; j_gene: TRBJ1-5; abundance: many; v_gene: TRBV14; CDR3nt: TGTGCCAGCAGCCAAGATCGGGTCGGGACCCAGCATTTT; CDR3aa: CASSQDRVGTQHF
d_gene: .; j_gene: TRBJ2-6; abundance: many; v_gene: TRBV7-9; CDR3nt: TGTGCCAGCAGAAGCTGGCGCTCTGGGGCCAACGTCCTGACTTTC; CDR3aa: CASRSWRSGANVLTF
d_gene: .; j_gene: TRBJ2-1; abundance: few; v_gene: TRBV23-1; CDR3nt: TGCGCCAGCAGTCAATCGGGGGGGGGCGGCGAGCAGTTCTTC; CDR3aa: CASSQSGGGGEQFF
d_gene: .; j_gene: TRBJ1-4; abundance: few; v_gene: TRBV5-4; CDR3nt: TGTGCCAGCAGCTTGGGCTACAGGTGGAGTGAAAAACTGTTTTTT; CDR3aa: CASSLGYRWSEKLFF
d_gene: .; j_gene: TRBJ2-7; abundance: many; v_gene: TRBV5-1; CDR3nt: TGCGCCAGCAGCTTGGGTCCCCCGGGATCTAGCTCCTACGAGCAGTACTTC; CDR3aa: CASSLGPPGSSSYEQYF
d_gene: .; j_gene: TRBJ2-6; abundance: many; v_gene: TRBV7-9; CDR3nt: TGTGCCCCCTACGAGGTTGGAAATTCTGGGGCCAACGTCCTGACTTTC; CDR3aa: CAPYEVGNSGANVLTF
d_gene: TRBD2; j_gene: TRBJ2-1; abundance: many; v_gene: TRBV14; CDR3nt: TGTGCCAGCAGCCAAGCTAGCGGGAGAGGAAATGAGCAGTTCTTC; CDR3aa: CASSQASGRGNEQFF
d_gene: .; j_gene: TRBJ1-6; abundance: many; v_gene: TRBV2; CDR3nt: TGTGCCAGCAGTGTTCCTGAGAGCTCCTATAATTCACCCCTCCACTTT; CDR3aa: CASSVPESSYNSPLHF
d_gene: .; j_gene: TRBJ2-5; abundance: few; v_gene: TRBV20-1; CDR3nt: TGCAGTGCTCACTTAGCGGGCCGGGACAGGGAGACCCAGTACTTC; CDR3aa: CSAHLAGRDRETQYF
d_gene: .; j_gene: TRBJ1-4; abundance: many; v_gene: TRBV4-3; CDR3nt: TGCGCCAGCAGCCGCGGGGGGGGTACTAATGAAAAACTGTTTTTT; CDR3aa: CASSRGGGTNEKLFF
d_gene: .; j_gene: TRBJ1-5; abundance: many; v_gene: TRBV4-2; CDR3nt: TGTGCCAGCGCCTTGGGGCCGGCGGACAATCAGCCCCAGCATTTT; CDR3aa: CASALGPADNQPQHF
d_gene: .; j_gene: TRBJ1-2; abundance: many; v_gene: TRBV20-1; CDR3nt: TGCAGTGCTAGACCAGATCTCTATGGCTACACCTTC; CDR3aa: CSARPDLYGYTF
d_gene: TRBD2; j_gene: TRBJ2-7; abundance: many; v_gene: TRBV27; CDR3nt: TGTGCCAGCAGTTCTCCCCGGTTTACGGGAGCGGGACTAGCGGGATTGTACGAGCAGTACTTC; CDR3aa: CASSSPRFTGAGLAGLYEQYF
d_gene: .; j_gene: TRBJ2-2; abundance: many; v_gene: TRBV12-3/TRBV12-4; CDR3nt: TGTGCCAGCAGTCCCTCCCGGACCGGGGAGCTGTTTTTT; CDR3aa: CASSPSRTGELFF
d_gene: TRBD1; j_gene: TRBJ2-3; abundance: many; v_gene: TRBV5-1; CDR3nt: TGCGCCAGCAGCACATTGCCGGGACAGGCAGATACGCAGTATTTT; CDR3aa: CASSTLPGQADTQYF
d_gene: TRBD1; j_gene: TRBJ2-7; abundance: many; v_gene: TRBV12-3/TRBV12-4; CDR3nt: TGTGCCAGCACCCTACAGGGGGCCTACGAGCAGTACTTC; CDR3aa: CASTLQGAYEQYF
d_gene: TRBD2; j_gene: TRBJ2-3; abundance: many; v_gene: TRBV20-1; CDR3nt: TGCAGTGCCACCGGGTACAGGGAAGGGGGCCTAGCGGGAGGGCCCCGCACAGATACGCAGTATTTT; CDR3aa: CSATGYREGGLAGGPRTDTQYF
d_gene: .; j_gene: TRBJ1-1; abundance: many; v_gene: TRBV20-1; CDR3nt: TGCAGTGCTCCGGGACGCTCTCTCGGCACTGAAGCTTTCTTT; CDR3aa: CSAPGRSLGTEAFF
d_gene: .; j_gene: TRBJ1-1; abundance: many; v_gene: TRBV27; CDR3nt: TGTGCCAGCAGTTTAGGGGGTATTAACACTGAAGCTTTCTTT; CDR3aa: CASSLGGINTEAFF
d_gene: .; j_gene: TRBJ1-4; abundance: many; v_gene: TRBV20-1; CDR3nt: TGCAGTGCTAGAGAGGGCGGTCCGGAGGAAAAACTGTTTTTT; CDR3aa: CSAREGGPEEKLFF
d_gene: TRBD2; j_gene: TRBJ2-1; abundance: many; v_gene: TRBV5-4; CDR3nt: TGTGCCAGCAGCTTGGCGCGGGGGGAGCGGGTCAATGAGCAGTTCTTC; CDR3aa: CASSLARGERVNEQFF
d_gene: .; j_gene: TRBJ2-3; abundance: few; v_gene: TRBV20-1; CDR3nt: TGCAGTGCTCTTACAGGGGAGGGCACAGATACGCAGTATTTT; CDR3aa: CSALTGEGTDTQYF
d_gene: TRBD1; j_gene: TRBJ1-3; abundance: many; v_gene: TRBV4-3; CDR3nt: TGCGCCAGCAGCCCGGGACAGATTGGAAACACCATATATTTT; CDR3aa: CASSPGQIGNTIYF
d_gene: TRBD1; j_gene: TRBJ2-5; abundance: many; v_gene: TRBV5-6; CDR3nt: TGTGCCAGCAGCCCCGGACAGGGTAGAGGGACCCAGTACTTC; CDR3aa: CASSPGQGRGTQYF
d_gene: TRBD1; j_gene: TRBJ2-4; abundance: many; v_gene: TRBV5-1; CDR3nt: TGCTCCAGCAGCTTGGGGACAGGGTACATTCAGTACTTC; CDR3aa: CSSSLGTGYIQYF
d_gene: .; j_gene: TRBJ2-3; abundance: .; v_gene: TRBV5-1; CDR3nt: TGCGCCAGCAGCCCATGGAGCACCACAGATACGCAGTATTTT; CDR3aa: CASSPWSTTDTQYF
d_gene: .; j_gene: TRBJ1-6; abundance: many; v_gene: TRBV4-2; CDR3nt: TGTGCCAGCAGCCAGGCCCTCGGAGGGGAAAGGGATTCACCCCTCCACTTT; CDR3aa: CASSQALGGERDSPLHF
d_gene: .; j_gene: TRBJ2-3; abundance: many; v_gene: TRBV20-1; CDR3nt: TGCAGTGCTAGAGATTGGTGGGGACAAAGCACAGATACGCAGTATTTT; CDR3aa: CSARDWWGQSTDTQYF
d_gene: .; j_gene: TRBJ2-2; abundance: many; v_gene: TRBV5-1; CDR3nt: TGCGCCAGCAGCTTGTTCCCACGGGGTAAAAACACCGGGGAGCTGTTTTTT; CDR3aa: CASSLFPRGKNTGELFF
d_gene: .; j_gene: TRBJ1-1; abundance: many; v_gene: TRBV7-9; CDR3nt: TGTGCCAGCAGCTTAGCGTTTCGGGGTGGGACTGAAGCTTTCTTT; CDR3aa: CASSLAFRGGTEAFF
d_gene: TRBD1; j_gene: TRBJ1-6; abundance: few; v_gene: TRBV18; CDR3nt: TGTGCCAGCTCCCCGGGACAGCCCCCCCTCCACTTT; CDR3aa: CASSPGQPPLHF
d_gene: TRBD1; j_gene: TRBJ1-4; abundance: many; v_gene: TRBV28; CDR3nt: TGTGCCGCGTGGGACAGGGGGGGGGGAAAACTGTTTTTT; CDR3aa: CAAWDRGGGKLFF
d_gene: TRBD2; j_gene: TRBJ2-5; abundance: many; v_gene: TRBV7-2; CDR3nt: TGTGCCAGCAGCCTTGGGGGGGACCAGTACTTC; CDR3aa: CASSLGGDQYF
d_gene: .; j_gene: TRBJ1-1; abundance: many; v_gene: TRBV4-2; CDR3nt: TGTGCCAGCAGCCAAGAAAAAGGGGGGGACTGGGCTTTCTTT; CDR3aa: CASSQEKGGDWAFF
d_gene: .; j_gene: TRBJ2-1; abundance: many; v_gene: TRBV6-5; CDR3nt: TGTGCCAGCAGTGACAGGGCGGGAGAGCAGTTCTTC; CDR3aa: CASSDRAGEQFF
d_gene: .; j_gene: TRBJ1-1; abundance: many; v_gene: TRBV5-6; CDR3nt: TGTGCCAGCAGCTTGGGTTTCCCGACCCCTACTGAAGCTTTCTTT; CDR3aa: CASSLGFPTPTEAFF
d_gene: TRBD1; j_gene: TRBJ1-2; abundance: many; v_gene: TRBV7-2; CDR3nt: TGTGCCAGCAGCCGTCCCGGGACAGGGGGTAAAGGCTACACCTTC; CDR3aa: CASSRPGTGGKGYTF
d_gene: TRBD2; j_gene: TRBJ2-7; abundance: many; v_gene: TRBV10-2; CDR3nt: TGCGCCAGCAGCACTAGCGCACCCTACGAGCAGTACTTC; CDR3aa: CASSTSAPYEQYF